This TCR beta chain is drawn from a study of T cell responses to AZD1222 COVID-19 vaccine. The germline gives CDR1 SGHTA, CDR2 FQGTGA. The CDR3 extends over 12 amino acids. Study-level findings and limits: Variant regions that are unmutated are reportedly the target of nearly half of spike-specific TCRs.

Turning to this clone: Its target is unknown. The junction and the germline gene differ at one end; a read error may be behind it.

Profiling relied on immunoSEQ multiplex PCR, and the TCRdb table lists in-frame clones only, not all of them. The sample has approximately 80,000 clones; 75% to 90% are singletons. The sequence derives from an adult in good health. This rearrangement joins TRBV7-3 to TRBJ1-2; D possibly corresponds to TRBD1 (6 bases). The specimen was peripheral blood, collected on day 0 of AZD1222 vaccination. The CDR3 region has the DNA TGTGCCAGCAGTGATATGGGAGACAGGCCCGCTTTC. This translates into CASSDMGDRPAF.